This T cell receptor (beta chain) is from a study of blood T cell repertoires in COVID-19. Sequencing used immunoSEQ multiplex PCR; TCRdb keeps in-frame clones, though not all of them. Here the sample spans about 140,000 clones, 76% being singletons. The germline V gene has CDR1 MNHEY and CDR2 SVGAGI. The CDR3 consists of 14 residues. Trimming removed 8 bases from V and 1 base from J; junction bases left unmatched: 5. The chain is built from TRBV6-5 and TRBJ2-7; 10 bases are shared with TRBD1. This sequence originates from a woman older than 75 with active or convalescent COVID-19. Material: peripheral blood. In DNA, the CDR3 is TGTGCCAGCGGAGACAGGGGGCATTCCTACGAGCAGTACTTC. Amino acid sequence: CASGDRGHSYEQYF.